This T cell receptor beta chain came from a study of human T cells and chemical hapten exposure. Study summary: Weekly scalp doses of diphenylcyclopropenone were given to patients during the roughly 26-week study. Study-level points and caveats: TCRs whose frequency exceeded 1 in 1000 remained the same following DPC sensitization.

Each CDR3 protein is one row after TCRdb ran MiXCR on the RACE reads. This table holds under 450,000 distinct CDR3 sequences, 4.8% found once. Time point noted: patch test 1, 2 weeks after DPC sensitization. Treatment of the sample: therapeutic diphenylcyclopropenone sensitization with weekly scalp DPC. In its sample, this clonotype was seen many times. Its matching antigen is unknown. Germline CDR1 reads MDHEN; CDR2 reads SYDVKM. The V and J ends lost 6 bases and 4 bases respectively, with 18 bases between them. The CDR3 loop spans 15 amino acids. Sequenced material: whole blood, taken in connection with sensitization to the hapten diphenylcyclopropenone (DPC). The receptor comes from a woman aged 45 to 65 with alopecia areata. Some clones in this sample may be carry-over from other donors' samples. The chain uses TRBV28 and TRBJ2-5; a possible D gene is TRBD2 (6 bases). The CDR3 region is CASSYTGSTSETQYF. In nucleotides, the CDR3 is TGTGCCAGCAGCTATACCGGGAGTACGTCAGAGACCCAGTACTTC. Looking up the rest from reference TRBV28 and TRBJ2-5 gives the full variable domain: DVKVTQSSRYLVKRTGEKVFLECVQDMDHENMFWYRQDPGLGLRLIYFSYDVKMKEKGDIPEGYSVSREKKERFSLILESASTNQTSMYLCASSYTGSTSETQYFGPGTRLLVL.